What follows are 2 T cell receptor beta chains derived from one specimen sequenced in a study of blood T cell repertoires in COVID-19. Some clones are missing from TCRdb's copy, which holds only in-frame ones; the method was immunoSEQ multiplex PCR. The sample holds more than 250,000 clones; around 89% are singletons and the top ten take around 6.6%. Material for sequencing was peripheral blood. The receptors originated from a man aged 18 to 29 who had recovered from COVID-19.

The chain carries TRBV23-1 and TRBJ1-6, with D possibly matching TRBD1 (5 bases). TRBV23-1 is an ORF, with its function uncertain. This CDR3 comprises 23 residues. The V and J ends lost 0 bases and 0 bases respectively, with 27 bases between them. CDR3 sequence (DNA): TGCGCCAGCAGTCAATCCGGATCGTATCTACACTTATACAGGAGCTCCTATAATTCACCCCTCCACTTT. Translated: CASSQSGSYLHLYRSSYNSPLHF.

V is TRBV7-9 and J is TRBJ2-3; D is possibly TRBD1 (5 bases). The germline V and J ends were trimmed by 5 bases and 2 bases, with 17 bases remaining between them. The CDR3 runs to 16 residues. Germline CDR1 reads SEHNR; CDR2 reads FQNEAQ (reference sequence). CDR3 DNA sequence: TGTGCCAGCAGCCCCGACAGACAGAGCACCACAGATACGCAGTATTTT. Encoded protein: CASSPDRQSTTDTQYF. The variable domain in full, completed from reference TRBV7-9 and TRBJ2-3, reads DTGVSQNPRHKITKRGQNVTFRCDPISEHNRLYWYRQTLGQGPEFLTYFQNEAQLEKSRLLSDRFSAERPKGSFSTLEIQRTEQGDSAMYLCASSPDRQSTTDTQYFGPGTRLTVL.